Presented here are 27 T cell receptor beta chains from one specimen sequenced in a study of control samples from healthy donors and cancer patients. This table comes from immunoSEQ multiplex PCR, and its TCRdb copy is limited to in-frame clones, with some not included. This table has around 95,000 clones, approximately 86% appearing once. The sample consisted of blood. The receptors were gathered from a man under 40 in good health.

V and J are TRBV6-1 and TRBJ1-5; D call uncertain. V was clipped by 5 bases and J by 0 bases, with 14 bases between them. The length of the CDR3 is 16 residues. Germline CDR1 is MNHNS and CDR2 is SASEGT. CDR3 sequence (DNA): TGTGCCAGCAGTAAAGAAGGGCGCTATAGCAATCAGCCCCAGCATTTT. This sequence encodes CASSKEGRYSNQPQHF.

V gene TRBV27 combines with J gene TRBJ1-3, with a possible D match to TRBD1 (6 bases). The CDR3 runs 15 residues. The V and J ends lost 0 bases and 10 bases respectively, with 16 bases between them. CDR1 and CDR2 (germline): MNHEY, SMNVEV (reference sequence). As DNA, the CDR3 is TGTGCCAGCAGTTTATCGCGGGACACCTTGGGGACCATATATTTT. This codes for CASSLSRDTLGTIYF.

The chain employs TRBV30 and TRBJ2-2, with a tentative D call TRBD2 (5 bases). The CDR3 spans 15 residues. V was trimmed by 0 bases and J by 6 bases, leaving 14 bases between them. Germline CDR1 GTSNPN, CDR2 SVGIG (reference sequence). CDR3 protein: CAWSVFASFSGELFF. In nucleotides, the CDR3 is TGTGCCTGGAGTGTTTTCGCTAGCTTCTCCGGGGAGCTGTTTTTT.

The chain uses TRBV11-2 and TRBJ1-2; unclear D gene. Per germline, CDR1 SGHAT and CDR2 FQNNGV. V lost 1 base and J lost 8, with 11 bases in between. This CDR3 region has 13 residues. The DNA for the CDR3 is TGTGCCAGCAGCTTAGCAGGCACGGGGGGCTACACCTTC. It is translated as CASSLAGTGGYTF.

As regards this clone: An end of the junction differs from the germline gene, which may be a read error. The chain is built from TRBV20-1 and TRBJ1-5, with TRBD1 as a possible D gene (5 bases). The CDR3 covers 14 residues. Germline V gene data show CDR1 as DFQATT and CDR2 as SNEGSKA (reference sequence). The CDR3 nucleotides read TGCGGTGCTAGTACAGGATATAGCAATCAGCCCCAGCATTTT. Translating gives CGASTGYSNQPQHF.

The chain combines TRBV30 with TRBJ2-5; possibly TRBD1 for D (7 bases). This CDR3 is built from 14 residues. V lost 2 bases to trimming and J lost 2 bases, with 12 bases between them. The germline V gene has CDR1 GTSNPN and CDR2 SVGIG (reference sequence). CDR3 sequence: CAWSQGGEQETQYF. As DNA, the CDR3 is TGTGCCTGGAGTCAGGGGGGTGAGCAAGAGACCCAGTACTTC.

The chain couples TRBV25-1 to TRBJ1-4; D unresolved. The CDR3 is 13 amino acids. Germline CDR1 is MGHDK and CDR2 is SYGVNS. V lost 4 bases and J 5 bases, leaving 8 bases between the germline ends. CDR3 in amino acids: CASSARVNEKLFF. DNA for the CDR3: TGTGCCAGCAGTGCTCGAGTGAATGAAAAACTGTTTTTT. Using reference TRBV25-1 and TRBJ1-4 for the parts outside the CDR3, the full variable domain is EADIYQTPRYLVIGTGKKITLECSQTMGHDKMYWYQQDPGMELHLIHYSYGVNSTEKGDLSSESTVSRIRTEHFPLTLESARPSHTSQYLCASSARVNEKLFFGSGTQLSVL.

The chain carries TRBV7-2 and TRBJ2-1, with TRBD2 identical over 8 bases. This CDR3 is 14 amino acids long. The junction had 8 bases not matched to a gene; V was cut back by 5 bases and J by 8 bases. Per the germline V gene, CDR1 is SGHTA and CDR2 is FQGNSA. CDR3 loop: CASSKTGGLYEQFF. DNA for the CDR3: TGTGCCAGCAGCAAAACGGGGGGGCTATATGAGCAGTTCTTC.

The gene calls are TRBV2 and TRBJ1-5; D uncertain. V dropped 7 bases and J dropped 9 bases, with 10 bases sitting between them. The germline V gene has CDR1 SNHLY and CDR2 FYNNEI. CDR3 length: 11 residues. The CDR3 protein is CASKLWGPQHF. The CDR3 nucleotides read TGTGCCAGCAAACTGTGGGGGCCCCAGCATTTT.

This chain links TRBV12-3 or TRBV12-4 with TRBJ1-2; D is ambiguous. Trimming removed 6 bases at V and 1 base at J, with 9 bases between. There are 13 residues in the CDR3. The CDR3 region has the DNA TGTGCCAGCAGCCTCGCTGTTAACTATGGCTACACCTTC. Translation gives CASSLAVNYGYTF.

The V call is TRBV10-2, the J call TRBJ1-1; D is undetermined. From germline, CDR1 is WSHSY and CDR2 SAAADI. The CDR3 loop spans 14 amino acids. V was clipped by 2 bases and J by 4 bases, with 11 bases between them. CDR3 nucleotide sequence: TGCGCCAGCAGTGAGCCGGGCGGAGCCACTGAAGCTTTCTTT. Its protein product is CASSEPGGATEAFF.

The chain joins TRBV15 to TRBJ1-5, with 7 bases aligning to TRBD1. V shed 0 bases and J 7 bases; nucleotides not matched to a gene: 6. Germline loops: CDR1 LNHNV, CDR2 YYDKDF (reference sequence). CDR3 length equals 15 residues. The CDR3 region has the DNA TGTGCCACCAGCAGAGACTCACAGGGGTGGCAGCCCCAGCATTTT. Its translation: CATSRDSQGWQPQHF.

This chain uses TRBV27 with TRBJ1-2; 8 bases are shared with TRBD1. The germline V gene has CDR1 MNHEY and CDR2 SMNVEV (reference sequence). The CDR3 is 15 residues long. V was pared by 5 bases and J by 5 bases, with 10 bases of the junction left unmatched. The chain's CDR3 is CASSSPGTGKYGYTF. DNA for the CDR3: TGTGCCAGCAGTAGCCCTGGGACAGGAAAATATGGCTACACCTTC.

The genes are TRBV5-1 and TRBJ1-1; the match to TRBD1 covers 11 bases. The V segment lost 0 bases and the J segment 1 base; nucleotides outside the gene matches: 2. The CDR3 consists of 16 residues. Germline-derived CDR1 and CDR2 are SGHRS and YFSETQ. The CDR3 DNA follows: TGCGCCAGCAGCTTGGATGGACAGGGGGCGAACACTGAAGCTTTCTTT. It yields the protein CASSLDGQGANTEAFF. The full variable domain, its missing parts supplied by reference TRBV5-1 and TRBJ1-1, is KAGVTQTPRYLIKTRGQQVTLSCSPISGHRSVSWYQQTPGQGLQFLFEYFSETQRNKGNFPGRFSGRQFSNSRSEMNVSTLELGDSALYLCASSLDGQGANTEAFFGQGTRLTVV.

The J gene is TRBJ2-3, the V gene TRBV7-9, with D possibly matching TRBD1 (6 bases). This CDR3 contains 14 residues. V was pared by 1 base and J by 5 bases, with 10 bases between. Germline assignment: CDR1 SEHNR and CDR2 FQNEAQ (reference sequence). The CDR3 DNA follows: TGTGCCAGCAGCTTAGTGGGGGCGGGAGATACGCAGTATTTT. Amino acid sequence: CASSLVGAGDTQYF.

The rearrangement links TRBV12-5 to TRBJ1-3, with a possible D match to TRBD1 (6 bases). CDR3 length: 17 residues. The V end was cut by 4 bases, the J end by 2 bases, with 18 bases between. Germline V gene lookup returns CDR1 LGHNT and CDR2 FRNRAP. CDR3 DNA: TGTGCTAGTGGTTCTTATTTCAGGGGTAGGGCTGGAAACACCATATATTTT. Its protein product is CASGSYFRGRAGNTIYF.

CDR3 coding DNA: TGTGCCAGCAGCTTACCCCGGGGGGGGTCCTACGAGCAGTACTTC. Translation: CASSLPRGGSYEQYF. This sequence joins TRBV11-2 and TRBJ2-7, with 8 nucleotides matching TRBD2. The length of the CDR3 is 15 residues. V shed 2 bases, J shed 1 base, and the junction held 4 bases outside the gene matches. Germline assignment: CDR1 SGHAT and CDR2 FQNNGV.

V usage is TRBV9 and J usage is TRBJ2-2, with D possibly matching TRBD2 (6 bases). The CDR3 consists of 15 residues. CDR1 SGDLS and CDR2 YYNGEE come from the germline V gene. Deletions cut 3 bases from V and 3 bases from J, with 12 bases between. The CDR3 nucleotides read TGTGCCAGCAGCGCGGGACTTCTAGACACCGGGGAGCTGTTTTTT. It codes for CASSAGLLDTGELFF.

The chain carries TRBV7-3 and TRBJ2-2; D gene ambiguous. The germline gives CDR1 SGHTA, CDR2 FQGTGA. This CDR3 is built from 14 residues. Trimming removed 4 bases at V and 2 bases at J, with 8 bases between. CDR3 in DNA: TGTGCCAGCAGCTCGTCCCCTAACACCGGGGAGCTGTTTTTT. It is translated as CASSSSPNTGELFF.

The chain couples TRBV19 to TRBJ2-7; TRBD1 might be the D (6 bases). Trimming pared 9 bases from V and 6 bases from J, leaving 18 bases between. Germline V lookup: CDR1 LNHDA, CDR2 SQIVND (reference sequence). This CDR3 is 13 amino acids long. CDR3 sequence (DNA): TGTGCCAGCAACCCATGGCAGGGGTCCGAGCAGTACTTC. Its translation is CASNPWQGSEQYF.

The CDR3 nucleotides are TGCAGTGCTAGTAAGGGGGTTAAAATGAACACTGAAGCTTTCTTT. Translated, it gives CSASKGVKMNTEAFF. This chain uses TRBV20-1 with TRBJ1-1; the D gene is possibly TRBD1 (6 bases). The V gene's germline CDR1 is DFQATT and CDR2 SNEGSKA (reference sequence). The V end was cut by 3 bases, the J end by 0 bases, with 14 bases between. The CDR3 spans 15 residues.

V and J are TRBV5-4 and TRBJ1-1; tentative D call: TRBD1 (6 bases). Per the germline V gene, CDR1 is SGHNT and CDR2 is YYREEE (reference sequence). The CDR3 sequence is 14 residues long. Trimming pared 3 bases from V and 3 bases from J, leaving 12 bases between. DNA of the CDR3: TGTGCCAGCAGCTCATCCACAGGGTACACTGAAGCTTTCTTT. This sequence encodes CASSSSTGYTEAFF.

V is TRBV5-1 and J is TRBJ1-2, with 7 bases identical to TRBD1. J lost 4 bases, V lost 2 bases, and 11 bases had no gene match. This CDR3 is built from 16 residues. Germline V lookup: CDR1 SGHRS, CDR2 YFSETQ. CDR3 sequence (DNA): TGCGCCAGCAGCTTAATCACAGGGGACGACCGCTATGGCTACACCTTC. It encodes CASSLITGDDRYGYTF.

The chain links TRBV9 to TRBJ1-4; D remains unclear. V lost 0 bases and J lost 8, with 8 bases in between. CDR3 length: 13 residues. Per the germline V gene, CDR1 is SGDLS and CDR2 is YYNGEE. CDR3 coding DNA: TGTGCCAGCAGCGTAGACGGGAACGAAAAACTGTTTTTT. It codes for CASSVDGNEKLFF. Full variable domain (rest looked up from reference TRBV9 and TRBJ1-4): DSGVTQTPKHLITATGQRVTLRCSPRSGDLSVYWYQQSLDQGLQFLIQYYNGEERAKGNILERFSAQQFPDLHSELNLSSLELGDSALYFCASSVDGNEKLFFGSGTQLSVL.

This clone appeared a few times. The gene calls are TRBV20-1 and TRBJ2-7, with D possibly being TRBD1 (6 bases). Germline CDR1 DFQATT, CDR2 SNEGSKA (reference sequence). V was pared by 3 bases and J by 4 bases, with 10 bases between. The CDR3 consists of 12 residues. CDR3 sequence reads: CSASSRGYEQYF. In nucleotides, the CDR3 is TGCAGTGCTAGTTCCAGGGGTTACGAGCAGTACTTC.

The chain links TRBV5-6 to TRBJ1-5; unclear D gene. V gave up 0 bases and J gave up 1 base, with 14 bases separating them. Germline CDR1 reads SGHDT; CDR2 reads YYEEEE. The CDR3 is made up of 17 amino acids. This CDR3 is CASSLGETRRSNQPQHF. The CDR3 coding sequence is TGTGCCAGCAGCTTGGGGGAGACAAGGAGGAGCAATCAGCCCCAGCATTTT. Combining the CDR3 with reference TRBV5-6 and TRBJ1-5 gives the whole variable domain DAGVTQSPTHLIKTRGQQVTLRCSPKSGHDTVSWYQQALGQGPQFIFQYYEEEERQRGNFPDRFSGHQFPNYSSELNVNALLLGDSALYLCASSLGETRRSNQPQHFGDGTRLSIL.

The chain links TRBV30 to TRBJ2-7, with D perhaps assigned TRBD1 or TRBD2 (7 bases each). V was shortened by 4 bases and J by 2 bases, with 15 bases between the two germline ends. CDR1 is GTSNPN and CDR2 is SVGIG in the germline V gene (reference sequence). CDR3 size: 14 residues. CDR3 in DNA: TGTGCCTGGACCCAGGGGGGGAGGCCCTACGAGCAGTACTTC. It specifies CAWTQGGRPYEQYF.